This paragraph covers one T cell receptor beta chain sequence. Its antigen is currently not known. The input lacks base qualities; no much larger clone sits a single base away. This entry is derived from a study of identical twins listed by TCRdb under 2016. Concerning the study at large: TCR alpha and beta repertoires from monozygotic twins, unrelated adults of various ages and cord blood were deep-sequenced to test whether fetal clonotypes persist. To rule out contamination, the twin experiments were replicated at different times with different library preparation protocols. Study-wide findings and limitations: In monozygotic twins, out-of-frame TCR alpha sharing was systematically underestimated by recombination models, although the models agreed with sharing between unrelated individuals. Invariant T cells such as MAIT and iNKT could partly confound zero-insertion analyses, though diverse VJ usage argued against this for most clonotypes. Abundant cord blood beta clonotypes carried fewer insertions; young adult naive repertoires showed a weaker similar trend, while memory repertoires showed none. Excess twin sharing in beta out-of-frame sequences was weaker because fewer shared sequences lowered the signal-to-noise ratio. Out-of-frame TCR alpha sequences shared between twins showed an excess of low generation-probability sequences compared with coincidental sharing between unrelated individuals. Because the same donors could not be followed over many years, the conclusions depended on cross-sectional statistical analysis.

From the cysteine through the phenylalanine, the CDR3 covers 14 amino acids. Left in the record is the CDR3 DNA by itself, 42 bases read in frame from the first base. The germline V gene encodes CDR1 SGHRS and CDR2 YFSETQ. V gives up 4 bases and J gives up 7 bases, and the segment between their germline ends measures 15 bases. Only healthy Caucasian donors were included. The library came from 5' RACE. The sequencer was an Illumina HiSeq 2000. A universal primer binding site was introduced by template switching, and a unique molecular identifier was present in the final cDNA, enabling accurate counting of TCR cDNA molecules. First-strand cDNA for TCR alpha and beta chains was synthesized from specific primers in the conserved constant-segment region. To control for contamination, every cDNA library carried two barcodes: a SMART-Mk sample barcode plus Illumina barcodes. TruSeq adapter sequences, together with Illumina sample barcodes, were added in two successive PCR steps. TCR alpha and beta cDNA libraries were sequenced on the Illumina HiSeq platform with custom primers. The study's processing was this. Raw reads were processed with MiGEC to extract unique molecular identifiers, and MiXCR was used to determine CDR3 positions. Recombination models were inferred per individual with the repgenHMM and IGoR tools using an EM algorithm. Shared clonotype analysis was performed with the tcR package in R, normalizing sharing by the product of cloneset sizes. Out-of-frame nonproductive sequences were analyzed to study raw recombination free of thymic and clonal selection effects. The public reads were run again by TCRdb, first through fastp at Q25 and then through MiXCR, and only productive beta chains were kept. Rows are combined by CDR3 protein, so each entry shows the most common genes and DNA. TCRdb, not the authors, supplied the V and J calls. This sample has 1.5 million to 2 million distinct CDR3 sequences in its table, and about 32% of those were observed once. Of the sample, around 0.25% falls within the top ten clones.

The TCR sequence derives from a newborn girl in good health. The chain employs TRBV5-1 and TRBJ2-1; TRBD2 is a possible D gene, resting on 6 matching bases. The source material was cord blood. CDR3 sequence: CASSVSSSVNEQFF. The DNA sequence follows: TGCGCCAGCAGCGTGTCCTCTAGCGTAAATGAGCAGTTCTTC.